This T cell receptor (beta chain) was profiled in a study of cytomegalovirus exposure and HLA in healthy donors. In the PCR, 60 Vbeta and 13 Jbeta primers were used. Only in-frame clones appear in the TCRdb table, and some are missing; sequencing was by immunoSEQ multiplex PCR. The top ten clones hold around 15% of a sample with approximately 100,000 clones, 60% to 85% of them seen once. All donors participated as healthy donors of bone marrow. Study-level findings and limits: Sequencing had likely introduced a cluster of highly shared sequence variants as an artifact. Several V segments, TRBV6-2 and TRBV6-3 among them, could not be told apart and were dropped. In a later analysis, compared with equally common non-associated chains, HLA-associated beta chains were more expanded.

As concerns this clone: What it binds is not known.

CDR3 size: 13 residues. Germline V lookup: CDR1 MNHEY, CDR2 SMNVEV (reference sequence). The V end was cut by 6 bases, the J end by 4 bases, with 12 bases between. Sequencing used PBMCs. The J gene is TRBJ2-5, the V gene TRBV27; D gene unclear. This clonotype originated in a man aged 55 to 70 in good health and CMV-seropositive. This chain's CDR3 is CASSPRLGETQYF. CDR3 DNA sequence: TGTGCCAGCAGCCCTCGACTGGGAGAGACCCAGTACTTC.